A single T cell receptor beta chain is shown here with its context. Antigen specificity is unknown. This sample is part of a study of identical twins. Study findings and constraints: The abundant beta clonotypes from cord blood had fewer insertions, and memory repertoires had none of this. There was more out-of-frame TCR alpha sharing in monozygotic twins than models estimated. Conclusions relied on cross-sectional statistical analysis, not following the same donors. Among beta out-of-frame sequences, excess sharing between twins appeared weaker.

Germline CDR1 SGDLS, CDR2 YYNGEE. The CDR3 runs to 17 residues. Trimming removed 4 bases from V and 3 bases from J; junction bases left unmatched: 13. TCRdb ran MiXCR on the 5' RACE reads and lists one entry per CDR3 protein. The sample shows around 370,000 distinct CDR3 sequences, around 9% of them seen only once. The genes are TRBV9 and TRBJ2-1, with TRBD1 identical over 7 bases. The source is a woman in her 50s in good health. Sequenced material: naive T cells sorted from blood. CDR3 residues: CASSTQQGSGNYNEQFF. In DNA, the CDR3 is TGTGCCAGCAGCACGCAACAGGGGTCAGGTAACTACAATGAGCAGTTCTTC.